The clone carrying this T cell receptor (beta chain) has ten or more counts. Its antigen is currently unknown. The time point was: persistent/refractory GD, antithyroid drugs over 5 years with positive TRAb. PBMCs were the source of the RNA used for TCR sequencing. The CDR3 length is 13 residues. V lost 5 bases, J lost 3 bases, and 9 bases lay in between. CDR1 MDHEN and CDR2 SYDVKM come from the germline V gene. Combining iRepertoire HTBI primers with Arm-PCR of CDR3 regions, the authors built TCR beta libraries. One entry per CDR3 protein results from TCRdb running MiXCR on the multiplex PCR reads. The sample lists roughly 450,000 distinct CDR3 sequences, 23% seen once, with about a quarter in the top ten. This record belongs to a study of regulatory T cells in long-lasting Graves disease. Study conclusions and caveats: Persistent Graves' disease cases displayed lower TCR diversity than newly diagnosed ones. TRBV28, TRBJ1-2 and TRBJ2-5 were favored in persistent disease.

The clonotype comes from a female donor with Graves disease. The source material was peripheral blood mononuclear cells (PBMCs), sampled when the disease was refractory, from a patient treated with antithyroid drugs. This chain links TRBV28 with TRBJ2-3, with D possibly matching TRBD2 (7 bases). CDR3 protein: CASSGGATDTQYF. CDR3 bases: TGTGCCAGCAGTGGGGGGGCGACAGATACGCAGTATTTT. Full variable domain (outside the CDR3, taken from reference TRBV28 and TRBJ2-3): DVKVTQSSRYLVKRTGEKVFLECVQDMDHENMFWYRQDPGLGLRLIYFSYDVKMKEKGDIPEGYSVSREKKERFSLILESASTNQTSMYLCASSGGATDTQYFGPGTRLTVL.